The next 2 T cell receptor beta chains were all read from a single sample in a study of T cell repertoires in cytomegalovirus infection. Each CDR3 protein gets one entry after TCRdb re-called the reads with MiXCR. The repertoire consists of approximately 120,000 distinct CDR3 sequences, with 25% to 35% occurring once and the leading ten covering under 65%. The antigens of these receptors remain unknown. Sequenced here: CD8+ T cells from cultured PBMCs, sampled from culture after CMV antigen stimulation. These receptors were taken from a human donor in good health (CMV status not recorded). Some clones in this sample may be carry-over from other donors' samples.

This clonotype was seen a handful of times. The chain has TRBV4-1 and TRBJ2-3; D unclear. In germline, CDR1 is MGHRA, CDR2 YSYEKL. This CDR3 region has 14 residues. V lost 5 bases, J lost 4 bases, and 13 bases lay in between. CDR3 loop: CASSAQGWADTQYF. The DNA for the CDR3 is TGCGCCAGCAGCGCCCAAGGGTGGGCAGATACGCAGTATTTT.

The J gene is TRBJ1-1, the V gene TRBV7-2, with 7 bases aligning to TRBD1. This CDR3 spans 13 amino acids. V gave up 4 bases and J gave up 8 bases; unmatched junction bases: 7. Germline V CDR1 and CDR2: SGHTA, FQGNSA. The CDR3 sequence is CASSSDRLREAFF. In DNA, the CDR3 is TGTGCCAGCAGCTCGGACAGGCTCCGAGAAGCTTTCTTT.